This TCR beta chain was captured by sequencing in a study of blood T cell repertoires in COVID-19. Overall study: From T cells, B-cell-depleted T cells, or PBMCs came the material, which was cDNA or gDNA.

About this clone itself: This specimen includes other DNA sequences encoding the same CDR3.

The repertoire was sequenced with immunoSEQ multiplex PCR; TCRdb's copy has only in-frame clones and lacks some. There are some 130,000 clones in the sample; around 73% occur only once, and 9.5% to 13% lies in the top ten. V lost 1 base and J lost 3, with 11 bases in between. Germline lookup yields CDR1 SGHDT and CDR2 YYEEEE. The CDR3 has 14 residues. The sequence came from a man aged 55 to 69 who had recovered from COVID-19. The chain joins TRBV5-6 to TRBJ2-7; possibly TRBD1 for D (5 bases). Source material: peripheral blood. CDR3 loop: CASSLRQGGYEQYF. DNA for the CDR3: TGTGCCAGCAGCTTGCGCCAGGGCGGCTACGAGCAGTACTTC.